The rows below give T cell receptor beta chains drawn from one sample of a study of CD8 T cells in ankylosing spondylitis. TCRdb re-analysed the 5' RACE reads in MiXCR, keeping a single row per CDR3 protein. Here the sample spans 250,000 or so distinct CDR3 sequences, 18% being singletons. Sequences were obtained from blood, either unsorted or a sorted T cell fraction (not recorded which). The receptors originated from a male donor with ankylosing spondylitis or in good health (not recorded which). Each CDR3 is given without its conserved first and last residue. The D gene is left open where the match is weak.

-,TRBV11-2,ASSAGPAYEQY
TRBD2,TRBV28,ASGDTLGRGETREQF
-,TRBV29-1,SARGRASSYEQY
-,TRBV7-9,ASSFGYGGGEQY
-,TRBV4-1,ASSHEAGGYEQY
-,TRBV5-1,ASSNSASSYNEQF
TRBD1,TRBV5-1,ASSDPGTGVYEQY
-,TRBV5-5,ASTTGEGDSPLH
-,TRBV4-2,ASSQGGDYNEQF
-,TRBV20-1,SAPAGAQETQY
-,TRBV9,ASSVYAWPGNTIY
-,TRBV6-5,ASSFRSNQPQH
-,TRBV6-1,ASSPLRGATNEKLF
-,TRBV15,ATSRDPGIYEQY
-,TRBV29-1,SGEGTPESTDTQY
-,TRBV6-5,ASSYSFQGDEKLF
-,TRBV12-3/TRBV12-4,ASSLQEHSYEQY
-,TRBV7-9,ASSLMKDQAF
TRBD1,TRBV4-1,ASSQERWGQGASEQY
TRBD2,TRBV20-1,SATGLAGGGELF
TRBD2,TRBV13,ASSPSGGYGANVLT
-,TRBV10-3,AISEIQPDTQY
-,TRBV7-2,ASSVPGAYTDTQY
TRBD2,TRBV27,ASSPPGVAGGWDEQF
TRBD2,TRBV29-1,SVEGLAGRTDTQY
-,TRBV7-9,ASSFVVIDTQY
-,TRBV2,ASREVEPDYEQY
-,TRBV29-1,SVASWESGNTIY
TRBD2,TRBV14,ASSHPGLAAQGYTGELF
-,TRBV9,ASSVGSQTYEQY
TRBD2,TRBV20-1,SARGRREGQETQY
-,TRBV12-3/TRBV12-4,ASSQLTSGYSYEQY
-,TRBV7-3,ASSYYGGISYEQY
TRBD2,TRBV7-8,ASSPGTSGSVETQY
TRBD1,TRBV29-1,SVEWTGPTGELF
-,TRBV20-1,SAIVSGTSPSYNEQF
TRBD2,TRBV10-3,AISESLAGVKNEQF
TRBD2,TRBV19,ASRGLAGGPQETQY
TRBD1,TRBV7-2,ASSATGSAYNEQF
-,TRBV11-2,ASSFGGNQPQH
TRBD2,TRBV5-6,ASSLAGLAEGNEQF
-,TRBV12-3/TRBV12-4,ASSPGTFTYEQY
-,TRBV29-1,SVGRGADEQY
-,TRBV12-5,ASGPSAGAGELF
-,TRBV4-1,ASSQSPVPGAELQETQY